Listed below are T cell receptor beta chains from one sample, sequenced in a study of CD8 T cells in Susac syndrome. TCRdb processed the immunoSEQ multiplex PCR reads anew with MiXCR; each CDR3 protein has one entry. The data hold about 140,000 distinct CDR3 sequences, with about 95% observed a single time. The source material was CD4+ T cells from PBMCs. The receptors here all came from a human donor with Susac syndrome. CDR3s include the opening cysteine and the closing phenylalanine or tryptophan. The order of the fields is J gene, clone size, D gene, V gene, CDR3 DNA, CDR3 protein. The D gene is left open where the match is weak. Expanded clones get a size class; other rows say once, few or many, or leave the size out.

J gene: TRBJ1-1; clone size: NA; D gene: NA; V gene: TRBV14; CDR3 DNA: TGTGCCAGCAGCCAAAGGCCTTGGGGAAACACTGAAGCTTTCTTT; CDR3 protein: CASSQRPWGNTEAFF
J gene: TRBJ1-1; clone size: NA; D gene: NA; V gene: TRBV12-3/TRBV12-4; CDR3 DNA: TGTGCCAGCAGTTTTCCCCCACAGAACACTGAAGCTTTCTTT; CDR3 protein: CASSFPPQNTEAFF
J gene: TRBJ2-1; clone size: NA; D gene: TRBD2; V gene: TRBV20-1; CDR3 DNA: TGCAGTGCTAGAGATTCCGGGGGGGCCAATGAGCAGTTCTTC; CDR3 protein: CSARDSGGANEQFF
J gene: TRBJ1-2; clone size: NA; D gene: TRBD1; V gene: TRBV4-2; CDR3 DNA: TGTGCCAGCAGCCAAGATCGGACAGGGTTAGGCTACACCTTC; CDR3 protein: CASSQDRTGLGYTF
J gene: TRBJ2-6; clone size: NA; D gene: NA; V gene: TRBV28; CDR3 DNA: TGTGCCAGCAGTCTAAACCTCCCAGGGGCCAACGTCCTGACTTTC; CDR3 protein: CASSLNLPGANVLTF
J gene: TRBJ2-1; clone size: NA; D gene: NA; V gene: TRBV20-1; CDR3 DNA: TGCAGTGCTAGACCCGGGCTAGGATCCAGTGAGCAGTTCTTC; CDR3 protein: CSARPGLGSSEQFF
J gene: TRBJ1-5; clone size: NA; D gene: NA; V gene: TRBV20-1; CDR3 DNA: TGCAGTGCTGGACCCCACGGGGGCCGTCAGCCCCAGCATTTT; CDR3 protein: CSAGPHGGRQPQHF
J gene: TRBJ1-6; clone size: NA; D gene: NA; V gene: TRBV19; CDR3 DNA: TGTGCCAGTAGTCCCGGGAAGGTTATCGTTTCACCCCTCCACTTT; CDR3 protein: CASSPGKVIVSPLHF
J gene: TRBJ1-1; clone size: once; D gene: NA; V gene: TRBV7-9; CDR3 DNA: TGTGCCAGCAGCCACACAGCCACTGAAGCTTTCTTT; CDR3 protein: CASSHTATEAFF
J gene: TRBJ1-4; clone size: NA; D gene: NA; V gene: TRBV15; CDR3 DNA: TGTGCCACCAGCAGAGCCTTATGGGGAGCTAATGAAAAACTGTTTTTT; CDR3 protein: CATSRALWGANEKLFF
J gene: TRBJ1-2; clone size: NA; D gene: TRBD1; V gene: TRBV12-3/TRBV12-4; CDR3 DNA: TGTGCCAGCAGCCGGACAGGGGCCCGCTATGGCTACACCTTC; CDR3 protein: CASSRTGARYGYTF
J gene: TRBJ1-5; clone size: NA; D gene: TRBD1; V gene: TRBV20-1; CDR3 DNA: TGCAGTGCTCCCGACAGGGTTCGGGGTAGGGGAAGCAATCAGCCCCAGCATTTT; CDR3 protein: CSAPDRVRGRGSNQPQHF
J gene: TRBJ1-2; clone size: NA; D gene: TRBD1; V gene: TRBV7-2; CDR3 DNA: TGTGCCAGCAGCTTAGCCCCCGGGACAGGGGGATATGGCTACACCTTC; CDR3 protein: CASSLAPGTGGYGYTF
J gene: TRBJ2-1; clone size: NA; D gene: TRBD2; V gene: TRBV19; CDR3 DNA: TGTGCCAGTAAGGGAGCGGCTAGCGGCTACAATGAGCAGTTCTTC; CDR3 protein: CASKGAASGYNEQFF
J gene: TRBJ2-1; clone size: NA; D gene: TRBD2; V gene: TRBV4-2; CDR3 DNA: TGTGCCAGCACCTCCGGGACTAGCGGGAACTCCTACAATGAGCAGTTCTTC; CDR3 protein: CASTSGTSGNSYNEQFF
J gene: TRBJ1-1; clone size: NA; D gene: NA; V gene: TRBV12-3/TRBV12-4; CDR3 DNA: TGTGCCAGCAGCCGAATGGGGGCTGAAGCTTTCTTT; CDR3 protein: CASSRMGAEAFF
J gene: TRBJ2-5; clone size: NA; D gene: NA; V gene: TRBV30; CDR3 DNA: TGTGCCTGGAGTCTCTCAAAAGAGACCCAGTACTTC; CDR3 protein: CAWSLSKETQYF
J gene: TRBJ2-7; clone size: NA; D gene: NA; V gene: TRBV3-1; CDR3 DNA: TGTGCCAGCAGCCAAGATGCGGGACTGTACGAGCAGTACTTC; CDR3 protein: CASSQDAGLYEQYF
J gene: TRBJ2-3; clone size: NA; D gene: NA; V gene: TRBV5-1; CDR3 DNA: TGCGCCAGCAGCCTGGAGGTCCGCGGGTCGGATACGCAGTATTTT; CDR3 protein: CASSLEVRGSDTQYF
J gene: TRBJ1-1; clone size: NA; D gene: NA; V gene: TRBV30; CDR3 DNA: TGTGCCTTGGACGGGGGGGGTGGAGGGAACACTGAAGCTTTCTTT; CDR3 protein: CALDGGGGGNTEAFF
J gene: TRBJ2-7; clone size: NA; D gene: NA; V gene: TRBV9; CDR3 DNA: TGTGCCAGCAGCGCCGGAGGACAGAGATACGAGCAGTACTTC; CDR3 protein: CASSAGGQRYEQYF
J gene: TRBJ1-1; clone size: NA; D gene: TRBD1; V gene: TRBV12-5; CDR3 DNA: TGTGCTAGTGGTTTGTCTACAGGGGGGGACACTGAAGCTTTCTTT; CDR3 protein: CASGLSTGGDTEAFF
J gene: TRBJ2-5; clone size: NA; D gene: TRBD2; V gene: TRBV30; CDR3 DNA: TGTGCCTGGAGCAGGGTACGGGGGGCCCAGTACTTC; CDR3 protein: CAWSRVRGAQYF
J gene: TRBJ1-4; clone size: NA; D gene: NA; V gene: TRBV4-1; CDR3 DNA: TGCGCCAGCAACCCCGGGACTGCTATGAAAAAACTGTTTTTT; CDR3 protein: CASNPGTAMKKLFF
J gene: TRBJ2-7; clone size: NA; D gene: NA; V gene: TRBV29-1; CDR3 DNA: TGCAGCGTTGACCTCCAGGGAACCGAGCAGTACTTC; CDR3 protein: CSVDLQGTEQYF
J gene: TRBJ2-3; clone size: NA; D gene: TRBD2; V gene: TRBV6-6; CDR3 DNA: TGTGCCAGCAGTTTAAGACTAGCGGGCCGGGCGCAGTATTTT; CDR3 protein: CASSLRLAGRAQYF
J gene: TRBJ2-7; clone size: NA; D gene: TRBD2; V gene: TRBV20-1; CDR3 DNA: TGCAGTGCTAGTCCAGCGGGATTAGTTGGTTACGAGCAGTACTTC; CDR3 protein: CSASPAGLVGYEQYF
J gene: TRBJ1-5; clone size: NA; D gene: TRBD1; V gene: TRBV20-1; CDR3 DNA: TGCAGTGCTAGCCTAAGACAGGGGGATCAGCCCCAGCATTTT; CDR3 protein: CSASLRQGDQPQHF
J gene: TRBJ1-1; clone size: NA; D gene: NA; V gene: TRBV3-1; CDR3 DNA: TGTGCCAGCAGCCGCTACGACGTAGGGAACACTGAAGCTTTCTTT; CDR3 protein: CASSRYDVGNTEAFF
J gene: TRBJ2-1; clone size: NA; D gene: NA; V gene: TRBV9; CDR3 DNA: TGTGCCAGCAGCCGCCGGAGGTTCTCCTACAATGAGCAGTTCTTC; CDR3 protein: CASSRRRFSYNEQFF
J gene: TRBJ2-1; clone size: NA; D gene: NA; V gene: TRBV9; CDR3 DNA: TGTGCCAGCAGCGTATCCCCCGTACAATCCTACAATAGGCAGTTCTTC; CDR3 protein: CASSVSPVQSYNRQFF
J gene: TRBJ1-3; clone size: NA; D gene: NA; V gene: TRBV4-1; CDR3 DNA: TGCGCCAGCAGCCAAACGGAGCACCAGGGGAGAAACACCATATATTTT; CDR3 protein: CASSQTEHQGRNTIYF